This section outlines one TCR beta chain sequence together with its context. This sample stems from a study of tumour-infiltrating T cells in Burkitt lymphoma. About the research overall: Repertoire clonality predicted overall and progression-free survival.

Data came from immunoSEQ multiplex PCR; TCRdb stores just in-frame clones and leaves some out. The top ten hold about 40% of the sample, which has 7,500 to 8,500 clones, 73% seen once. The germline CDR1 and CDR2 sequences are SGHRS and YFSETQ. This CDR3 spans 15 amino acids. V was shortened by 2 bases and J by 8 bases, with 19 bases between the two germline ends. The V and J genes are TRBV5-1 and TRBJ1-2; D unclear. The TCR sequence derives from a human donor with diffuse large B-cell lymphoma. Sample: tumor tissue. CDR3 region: CASSLARTWGSGYTF. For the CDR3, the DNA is TGCGCCAGCAGCTTAGCCCGAACCTGGGGTTCGGGCTACACCTTC.